These T cell receptor beta chains were read from a single sample in a study of CD8+ T cells in alopecia areata. The method was immunoSEQ multiplex PCR; TCRdb's version includes in-frame clones alone and lacks a portion of them. The sample carries 110,000 or so clones, more than 30% recorded once. Sequencing was done on a sample of CD4+ T cells sorted from blood. The receptor source for this set is a human donor with alopecia areata. Both conserved end residues are part of each CDR3. D genes are given only for firm matches. Rows give clone size only sometimes, using once, few, many, or a class for an expanded clone.

>TRBV27|TRBJ2-7|NA|NA
TGTGCCAGCAGCCCGGCACGGGCCCGACGCGAGCAGTACTTC
CASSPARARREQYF
>TRBV23-1|TRBJ1-1|few|NA
TGCGCCAGCAGTCAATCGCGGTCCACTGAAGCTTTCTTT
CASSQSRSTEAFF
>TRBV29-1|TRBJ2-1|NA|NA
TGCAGCGGGAGTGAGGGGCAGGGATTTGAGCAGTTCTTC
CSGSEGQGFEQFF
>TRBV4-3|TRBJ1-1|NA|NA
TGCGCCAGCAGCCAAGATCCACAGACTGAAGCTTTCTTT
CASSQDPQTEAFF
>TRBV9|TRBJ2-2|NA|NA
TGTGCCAGCAGCGTAGAAGGCACGAACACCGGGGAGCTGTTTTTT
CASSVEGTNTGELFF
>TRBV4-2|TRBJ1-1|few|NA
TGTGCCAGCAGCCAGTCAACCGGACACATCACTGAAGCTTTCTTT
CASSQSTGHITEAFF
>TRBV14|TRBJ1-6|NA|NA
TGTGCCAGCAGCCAAAACTGGAATTCACCCCTCCACTTT
CASSQNWNSPLHF
>TRBV28|TRBJ2-2|few|NA
TGTGCCAGCAGTTTCGTGGGCGCGGGGCTGTTTTTT
CASSFVGAGLFF
>TRBV5-1|TRBJ2-1|NA|TRBD2
TGCGCCAGCAGCTTAGGGACTAGCGGACCACGCAATGAGCAGTTCTTC
CASSLGTSGPRNEQFF
>TRBV30|TRBJ1-2|few|TRBD1
TGTGCCTGGAGTGTAGGGACAGGGGATGGCTACACCTTC
CAWSVGTGDGYTF
>TRBV6-6|TRBJ1-6|once|NA
TGTGCCAGCAGTTACCCAAGGAACCCTAATTCACCCCTCCACTTT
CASSYPRNPNSPLHF
>TRBV25-1|TRBJ1-6|NA|TRBD1
TGTGCCGCCAGGGGGTCACCCCTCCACTTT
CAARGSPLHF
>TRBV23-1|TRBJ2-3|NA|NA
TGCGCCAGCATTCCTCCGGCGGCTACCCTATGCACAGATACGCAGTATTTT
CASIPPAATLCTDTQYF
>TRBV30|TRBJ2-3|once|NA
TGTGCCTGGAGGGGGGACTTCTATACGCAGTATTTT
CAWRGDFYTQYF
>TRBV6-5|TRBJ2-5|NA|TRBD2
TGTGCCAGCAGTCTAGCGGGGGGCCAAGAGACCCAGTACTTC
CASSLAGGQETQYF
>TRBV2|TRBJ2-1|NA|NA
TGTGCCAGCAAGGGTGAGGGCTCCTACAATGAGCAGTTCTTC
CASKGEGSYNEQFF
>TRBV28|TRBJ1-2|NA|TRBD1
TGTGCCAGCAGTTTAGGGACAGGGGTTCGTGGCTACACCTTC
CASSLGTGVRGYTF
>TRBV30|TRBJ2-7|NA|NA
TGTGCCTGGAGTGTACTGGGCAACTCCTACGAGCAGTACTTC
CAWSVLGNSYEQYF
>TRBV7-2|TRBJ2-3|few|NA
TGTGCCAGCAGCTTAGCGCCGACAGTGGCGCAGTATTTT
CASSLAPTVAQYF